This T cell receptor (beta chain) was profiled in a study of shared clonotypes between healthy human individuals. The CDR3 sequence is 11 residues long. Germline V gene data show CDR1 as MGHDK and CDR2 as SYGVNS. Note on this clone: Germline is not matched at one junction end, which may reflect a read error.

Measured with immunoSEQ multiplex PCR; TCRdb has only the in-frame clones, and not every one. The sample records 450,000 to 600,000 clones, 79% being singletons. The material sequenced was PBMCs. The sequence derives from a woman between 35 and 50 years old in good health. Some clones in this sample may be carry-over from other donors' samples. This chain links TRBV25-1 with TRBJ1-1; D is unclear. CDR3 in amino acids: CASSGGNGRAF. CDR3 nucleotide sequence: TGTGCCAGCAGTGGAGGGAATGGACGGGCCTTT.